The rows below give T cell receptor beta chains drawn from one sample of a study of blood T cells in healthy people across ages. TCRdb reprocessed the 5' RACE reads via MiXCR and lists one record per CDR3 protein. Of fewer than 800,000 distinct CDR3 sequences in the sample, more than 20% are singletons; the top ten hold 9% to 9.5%. Another study also made use of these data, one on T cells of mothers and their children.

Sequenced input: blood. The receptors shown here come from a boy aged 10-17 years in good health. Each CDR3 is given with its conserved first and last residue. D genes are given only for firm matches. Not every row has a clone size; where given, it reads once, few, many or a size class.

TRBV7-2	many	TRBJ2-7	NA	14	CASSLGSPGYEQYF	TGTGCCAGCAGCTTAGGTTCCCCTGGGTACGAGCAGTACTTC
TRBV3-1	NA	TRBJ2-1	NA	16	CASSRLGSLNYNEQFF	TGTGCCAGCAGCCGGCTAGGGTCCCTCAATTACAATGAGCAGTTCTTC
TRBV27	NA	TRBJ2-1	TRBD1	14	CASSTGTGHNEQFF	TGTGCCAGCAGTACCGGGACAGGCCACAATGAGCAGTTCTTC
TRBV20-1	few	TRBJ1-6	NA	11	CSAGTNSPLHF	TGCAGTGCTGGAACTAATTCACCCCTCCACTTT
TRBV15	NA	TRBJ2-1	NA	14	CATSNQYRLNEQFF	TGTGCCACCAGCAACCAATATAGACTAAATGAGCAGTTCTTC
TRBV5-1	NA	TRBJ1-6	TRBD1	15	CASSQSGTGMSPLHF	TGCGCCAGCAGTCAAAGCGGGACAGGGATGTCACCCCTCCACTTT
TRBV29-1	NA	TRBJ1-3	NA	12	CSVGGAGNTIYF	TGCAGCGTTGGTGGTGCTGGAAACACCATATATTTT
TRBV20-1	NA	TRBJ2-5	TRBD2	12	CSASEAGETQYF	TGCAGTGCTAGCGAAGCGGGGGAGACCCAGTACTTC
TRBV28	NA	TRBJ2-5	TRBD1	15	CASSLRDTGGETQYF	TGTGCCAGCAGTTTACGGGACACAGGGGGAGAGACCCAGTACTTC
TRBV5-1	NA	TRBJ2-5	NA	15	CASSLYPGEQETQYF	TGCGCCAGCAGCTTGTACCCAGGGGAACAAGAGACCCAGTACTTC
TRBV9	few	TRBJ2-5	NA	15	CASSVAEKGRETQYF	TGTGCCAGCAGCGTAGCGGAGAAAGGTCGCGAGACCCAGTACTTC
TRBV4-1	NA	TRBJ2-3	NA	15	CASSQVGTSTDTQYF	TGCGCCAGCAGCCAAGTTGGGACTTCTACAGATACGCAGTATTTT
TRBV20-1	NA	TRBJ2-3	NA	15	CSARDGGISTDTQYF	TGCAGTGCTAGAGACGGCGGGATATCCACAGATACGCAGTATTTT
TRBV29-1	NA	TRBJ1-1	NA	14	CSIQIRGMGTEAFF	TGCAGCATTCAGATAAGGGGGATGGGCACTGAAGCTTTCTTT
TRBV7-9	NA	TRBJ1-1	NA	13	CASGVGGSLPAFF	TGTGCCAGCGGCGTTGGAGGGTCTCTACCAGCTTTCTTT
TRBV3-1	NA	TRBJ2-5	NA	14	CASSQRYYQETQYF	TGTGCCAGCAGCCAAAGGTACTACCAAGAGACCCAGTACTTC
TRBV29-1	NA	TRBJ1-4	TRBD1	14	CSVDWGTGREKLFF	TGCAGCGTTGATTGGGGGACAGGGAGAGAAAAACTGTTTTTT
TRBV5-6	once	TRBJ2-7	TRBD2	16	CASSLLLAGGRYEQYF	TGTGCCAGCAGCCTCCTACTAGCGGGAGGTAGGTACGAGCAGTACTTC
TRBV11-2	NA	TRBJ2-7	TRBD2	18	CASSLDSTSGRFIYEQYF	TGTGCCAGCAGCTTAGATAGTACTAGCGGGAGGTTTATCTACGAGCAGTACTTC
TRBV27	few	TRBJ2-7	NA	14	CASSLYQFSYEQYF	TGTGCCAGCAGTTTATATCAGTTCTCCTACGAGCAGTACTTC
TRBV7-9	few	TRBJ1-6	TRBD1	13	CASSRDSPSALHF	TGTGCCAGCAGCCGGGACAGCCCTTCGGCCCTCCACTTT
TRBV7-2	NA	TRBJ1-4	NA	16	CASSPQGGASGEKLFF	TGTGCCAGCAGCCCCCAGGGAGGGGCGTCGGGTGAAAAACTGTTTTTT
TRBV11-2	NA	TRBJ2-7	NA	12	CASGQGLHEQYF	TGTGCCAGCGGCCAAGGACTCCACGAGCAGTACTTC
TRBV20-1	few	TRBJ2-1	TRBD2	15	CSAPRSGGPANEQFF	TGCAGTGCCCCCAGGAGCGGGGGGCCAGCGAATGAGCAGTTCTTC
TRBV5-5	NA	TRBJ2-1	NA	15	CASSSQPGQFNEQFF	TGTGCCAGCAGCTCCCAACCTGGACAGTTCAATGAGCAGTTCTTC
TRBV29-1	NA	TRBJ2-5	NA	15	CSVERAEEYQETQYF	TGCAGCGTTGAGAGGGCCGAAGAGTACCAAGAGACCCAGTACTTC
TRBV7-9	few	TRBJ2-5	TRBD2	17	CASSFWLAGGYQETQYF	TGTGCCAGCAGCTTTTGGCTAGCGGGGGGGTACCAAGAGACCCAGTACTTC
TRBV11-2	NA	TRBJ2-5	TRBD1	15	CASSLGGTGGETQYF	TGTGCCAGCAGCCTCGGGGGAACAGGGGGAGAGACCCAGTACTTC